This is a list of T cell receptor beta chains from one sample in a study of blood T cells in healthy people across ages. In TCRdb, the 5' RACE reads were re-called with MiXCR into one record per CDR3 protein. This repertoire shows about 680,000 distinct CDR3 sequences, around 49% found once; its top ten account for 30% to 40%. The sequenced material came from blood. The source of these receptors is a woman aged 55-69 years in good health. CDR3s include the opening cysteine and the closing phenylalanine or tryptophan. A D gene is named only where the DNA matches it firmly. Part of the rows lack a size; the others show once, few, many or a class for expanded clones.

d_call j_call v_call clone_size cdr3_nt cdr3_aa
- TRBJ2-3 TRBV5-5 - TGTGCCAGCAGCTTGTTCGCAAAGTTCTATACGCAGTATTTT CASSLFAKFYTQYF
TRBD1 TRBJ2-5 TRBV20-1 few TGCAGTGCTAAGGCCGGGACAGACCAAGAGACCCAGTACTTC CSAKAGTDQETQYF
- TRBJ2-1 TRBV10-3 - TGTGCCATCAGTGAGTCGGAGCAGTCCTACAATGAGCAGTTCTTC CAISESEQSYNEQFF
- TRBJ2-7 TRBV6-2/TRBV6-3 few TGTGCCAGCAGGACAATTAGGACAGCGTCCCCCTACGAGCAGTACTTC CASRTIRTASPYEQYF
- TRBJ2-3 TRBV18 - TGTGCCAGCTCACGGGACATCGCAGTCACAGATACGCAGTATTTT CASSRDIAVTDTQYF
- TRBJ2-5 TRBV20-1 many TGCAGTGCCCCCCCCCCGATAGCGTTCATCGAAGAGACCCAGTACTTC CSAPPPIAFIEETQYF
- TRBJ2-7 TRBV20-1 - TGCAGTGCTAGATTACGGGGGCTTTTCGAGCAGTACTTC CSARLRGLFEQYF
TRBD1 TRBJ2-7 TRBV12-3/TRBV12-4 - TGTGCCAGCAGCCGGAACCGGGACAGTTACTACGAGCAGTACTTC CASSRNRDSYYEQYF
- TRBJ1-2 TRBV18 - TGTGCCAGCTCACCACCGCGACCGGGCTATGGCTACACCTTC CASSPPRPGYGYTF
- TRBJ1-5 TRBV15 - TGTGCCACCAGCAGAGGGGAGAACAATCAGCCCCAGCATTTT CATSRGENNQPQHF
- TRBJ1-1 TRBV5-1 - TGCGCCAGCAGCGATCAGACGAACACTGAAGCTTTCTTT CASSDQTNTEAFF
TRBD2 TRBJ2-3 TRBV27 many TGTGCCAGCAGCCCGACTAGCGGGAGGCCAGATACGCAGTATTTT CASSPTSGRPDTQYF
TRBD1 TRBJ2-1 TRBV6-2/TRBV6-3 - TGTGCCAGCACCCCTCCGGACAGGGGGTCACAAGAGACCCAGTTCTTC CASTPPDRGSQETQFF
- TRBJ2-1 TRBV28 - TGTGCCAGCAGTGGAGGGGCGAAGCGGAGCCAAGAGACCCAGTTCTTC CASSGGAKRSQETQFF
- TRBJ1-2 TRBV5-6 - TGTGCCAGCAGCTTGGCCGCAATTAAAGGGAATGTCTATGGCTACACCTTC CASSLAAIKGNVYGYTF
- TRBJ2-1 TRBV5-6 - TGTGCCGGCAGCTCATCGTGGGGAAGTGAGCAGTTCTTC CAGSSSWGSEQFF
TRBD1 TRBJ2-3 TRBV10-3 - TGTGCCATCGGCACAGGGGCCACAGATACGCAGTATTTT CAIGTGATDTQYF
TRBD1 TRBJ1-4 TRBV15 - TGTGCCACCAGCAGACGACAGGGCGTCGGAGGGCTGTTTTTT CATSRRQGVGGLFF
- TRBJ1-2 TRBV28 few TGTGCCAGCAGTTTATTATATGAGGGGGGACCTCATGGCTACACCTTC CASSLLYEGGPHGYTF
TRBD1 TRBJ2-7 TRBV20-1 - TGCAGTGCTATAAAGAGGGACAGGGCGGGGGACCAGTACTTC CSAIKRDRAGDQYF
TRBD1 TRBJ2-5 TRBV4-1 many TGCGCCAGCAGCAAAAGGACAGGAGAAGAGACCCAGTACTTC CASSKRTGEETQYF
TRBD1 TRBJ2-5 TRBV9 few TGTGCCAGCAGCGGGGGGACAGGGGGCAACCAAGAGACCCAGTACTTC CASSGGTGGNQETQYF
- TRBJ2-1 TRBV3-1 - TGTGCCAGCAGCTTTCTAGCGACTACGTCCAATGAGCAGTTCTTC CASSFLATTSNEQFF
TRBD1 TRBJ2-5 TRBV6-5 few TGTGCCAGCAGCCGGGACAGCGTCAAAGAGACCCAGTACTTC CASSRDSVKETQYF
TRBD2 TRBJ2-7 TRBV4-3 - TGCGCCAGCAGCCAGTCGCGGGGGTTCTCCTACGAGCAGTACTTC CASSQSRGFSYEQYF
TRBD2 TRBJ2-3 TRBV10-3 - TGTGCCATCAGTGATAGCGGGAGTTACACAGATACGCAGTATTTT CAISDSGSYTDTQYF
- TRBJ1-5 TRBV27 - TGTGACAGCAGTTACCGGGACACCAAGCCCCAGCATTTT CDSSYRDTKPQHF
TRBD2 TRBJ2-7 TRBV6-2/TRBV6-3 many TGTGCCAGCAGAAATAGCGGGAGGACTCTATCCTACGAGCAGTACTTC CASRNSGRTLSYEQYF
- TRBJ1-2 TRBV9 - TGTGCCAGCAGCGTCCCGGAGGATCCAGGGTCTAACTATGGCTACACCTTC CASSVPEDPGSNYGYTF
TRBD1 TRBJ1-2 TRBV7-2 - TGTGCCAGCAGCTTACCGGGACAGGGCCATGGCTACACCTTC CASSLPGQGHGYTF
TRBD2 TRBJ2-1 TRBV27 - TGTGCCAGCAGTTTATCGACGGGAGGCTCCTACAATGAGCAGTTCTTC CASSLSTGGSYNEQFF
TRBD1 TRBJ2-7 TRBV20-1 few TGCAGTGCTCAGCGACAGGGGATCGACGAGCAGTACTTC CSAQRQGIDEQYF
- TRBJ2-7 TRBV7-2 many TGTGCCAGCAGCTTAGAGTCCCTCGAGCAGTACTTC CASSLESLEQYF
- TRBJ1-4 TRBV12-3/TRBV12-4 few TGTGCCAGCAGTTTTGGTGGTTGGGGCACTGAAAAACTGTTTTTT CASSFGGWGTEKLFF
TRBD2 TRBJ2-7 TRBV12-3/TRBV12-4 - TGTGCCAGCAGTTCGGATAGCGGGAGCTCCTACAATGAGCAGTACTTC CASSSDSGSSYNEQYF
TRBD2 TRBJ2-7 TRBV28 - TGTGCCAGCAGTTCTAGCGGGAAAGCACGGGAGCAGTACTTC CASSSSGKAREQYF
- TRBJ1-5 TRBV7-2 many TGTGCCAGCAGCTTAGCTCCAGGGGCAAATCAGCCCCAGCATTTT CASSLAPGANQPQHF
- TRBJ2-7 TRBV5-6 - TGTGCCAGCAGCTTGACGGATGCACGGGCGGCACGGTACTTC CASSLTDARAARYF